This TCR beta chain was sequenced during a study of OX40 agonist ivuxolimab in advanced cancers. Study information: An agonistic human IgG2 monoclonal antibody against OX40 (CD134) was given. Dose-escalation subjects each had hepatocellular carcinoma, melanoma, renal cell or head and neck cancer.

Generated by immunoSEQ multiplex PCR, the TCRdb table keeps only in-frame clones and is missing some. The data show approximately 62,000 clones, approximately 86% seen once. On cycle 4 day 1 and cycle 7 day 1, as well as at baseline, blood was sampled. V was clipped by 2 bases and J by 1 base, with 11 bases between them. The CDR3 extends over 15 amino acids. From germline, CDR1 is MNHNY and CDR2 SVGAGI (reference sequence). This TCR derives from an adult with an advanced solid tumor such as melanoma, head and neck, liver or kidney cancer. The sequences come from CD4+ or CD8+ T cells sorted from blood, collected in a trial of the OX40 agonist ivuxolimab. The gene calls are TRBV6-6 and TRBJ1-2; D gene uncertain. CDR3 DNA sequence: TGTGCCAGCAGTTACCTACAGCGACTTAACTATGGCTACACCTTC. Protein sequence: CASSYLQRLNYGYTF.